The TCR beta chain described here comes from a study of blood T cells in healthy people across ages. This clonotype appeared many times. Its antigen remains unidentified. Using a J-beta primer mix together with a sample-barcoded 5' primer, a second PCR was run for roughly 6 to 12 cycles. Tagging of each cDNA molecule was performed by a template-switch adaptor with 12 random nucleotides. One entry per CDR3 protein results from TCRdb running MiXCR on the 5' RACE reads. The sample includes under 750,000 distinct CDR3 sequences, 40% to 55% of them seen just once. Isolation per sample recovered at least 6.5 million PBMCs. Overall study results and limits: Roughly linearly, TCR beta diversity per million T cells fell as age increased.

V shed 2 bases, J shed 4 bases, and the junction held 9 bases outside the gene matches. CDR1 MNHEY and CDR2 SVGAGI come from the germline V gene. The CDR3 consists of 19 residues. Input material: blood. The TCR was taken from a man at least 80 years old in good health. The chain joins TRBV6-5 to TRBJ2-6; 12 nucleotides line up with TRBD1. The CDR3 region is CASSYLLPGQGAGANVLTF. The CDR3 DNA follows: TGTGCCAGCAGTTACCTATTACCGGGACAGGGGGCCGGGGCCAACGTCCTGACTTTC.